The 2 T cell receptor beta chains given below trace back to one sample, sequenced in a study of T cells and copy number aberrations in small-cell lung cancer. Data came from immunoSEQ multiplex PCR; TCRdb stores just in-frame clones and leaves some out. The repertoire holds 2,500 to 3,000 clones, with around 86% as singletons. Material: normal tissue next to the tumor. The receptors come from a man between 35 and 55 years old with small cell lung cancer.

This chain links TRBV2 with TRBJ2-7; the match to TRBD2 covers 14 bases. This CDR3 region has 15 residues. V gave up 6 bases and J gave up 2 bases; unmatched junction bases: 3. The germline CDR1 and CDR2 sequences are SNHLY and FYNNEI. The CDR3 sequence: CASREGLAGAYEQYF. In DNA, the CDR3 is TGTGCCAGCAGGGAGGGACTAGCGGGAGCCTACGAGCAGTACTTC.

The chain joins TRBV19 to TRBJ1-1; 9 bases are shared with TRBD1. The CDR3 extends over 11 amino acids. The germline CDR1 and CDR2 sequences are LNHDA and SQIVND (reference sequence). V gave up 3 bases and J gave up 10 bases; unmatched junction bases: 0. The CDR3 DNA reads TGTGCCAGTAGTATGGGACAGGGAGCTTTCTTT. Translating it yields CASSMGQGAFF.